This T cell receptor (beta chain) was recovered during a study of blood T cell repertoires in COVID-19. This clone was picked up one time. CDR1 is SGHTA and CDR2 is FQGTGA in the germline V gene. The germline V and J ends were trimmed by 3 bases and 4 bases, with 8 bases remaining between them. This CDR3 is 13 amino acids long. In the source study's methods: Scientists estimated how many nucleated cells there were by amplifying reference gene primers. The table came from immunoSEQ multiplex PCR; TCRdb's copy has only in-frame clones and leaves some out. V and J calls and clone size are those listed in that table; D and trimming were worked out from the DNA. Found here are roughly 30,000 clones, 81% of them singletons; the top ten hold around 15%.

The sequenced sample was peripheral blood. The sequence was collected from a woman aged 55-70 years with acute or convalescent COVID-19. The chain carries TRBV7-3 and TRBJ2-3; TRBD2 might be the D (6 bases). The CDR3 sequence: CASSFWGADTQYF. The DNA of the CDR3 is TGTGCCAGCAGCTTCTGGGGGGCAGATACGCAGTATTTT.